This T cell receptor (beta chain) was obtained from a study of cytomegalovirus exposure and HLA in healthy donors. Sampled while nominally healthy, donors likely had unrecorded immune exposures. This clone came up a few times. PCR was performed using 60 Vbeta and 13 Jbeta primers. Assay used: immunoSEQ multiplex PCR; TCRdb lists only in-frame clones, some missing. This table holds roughly 150,000 clones, 70% to 75% found once. The CDR3 is made up of 15 amino acids. V shed 0 bases and J shed 3 bases, with 13 bases lying between them. CDR1 and CDR2 (germline): SGHRS, YFSETQ. The V and J genes are TRBV5-1 and TRBJ2-7; possibly TRBD2 for D (5 bases). The receptor was isolated from a woman aged 25 to 39 in good health and CMV-seronegative. The sequenced sample was PBMCs. The CDR3 here is CASSLGLDYFYEQYF. Here the CDR3 DNA reads TGCGCCAGCAGCTTGGGACTTGACTATTTCTACGAGCAGTACTTC.